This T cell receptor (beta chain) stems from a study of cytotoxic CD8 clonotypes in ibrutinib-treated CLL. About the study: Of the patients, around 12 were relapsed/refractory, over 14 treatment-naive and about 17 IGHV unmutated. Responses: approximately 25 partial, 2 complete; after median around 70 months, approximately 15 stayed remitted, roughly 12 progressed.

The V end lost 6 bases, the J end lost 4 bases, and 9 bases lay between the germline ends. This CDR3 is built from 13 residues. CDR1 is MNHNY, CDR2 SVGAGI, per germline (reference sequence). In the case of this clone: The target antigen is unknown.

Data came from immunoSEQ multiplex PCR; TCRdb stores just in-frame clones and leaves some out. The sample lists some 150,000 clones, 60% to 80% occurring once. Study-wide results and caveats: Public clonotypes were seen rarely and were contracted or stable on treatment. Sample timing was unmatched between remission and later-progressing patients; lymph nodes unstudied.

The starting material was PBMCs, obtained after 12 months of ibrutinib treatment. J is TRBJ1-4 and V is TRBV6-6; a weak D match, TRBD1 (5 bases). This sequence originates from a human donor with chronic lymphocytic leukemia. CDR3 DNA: TGTGCCAGCAGATGGGACGGTAATGAAAAACTGTTTTTT. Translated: CASRWDGNEKLFF.